This T cell receptor beta chain appears in the sequencing data of a study of blood T cells in healthy people across ages. Study in general: Every two T cells gave about one barcoded beta molecule via template switching.

PCR was performed a second time for 7 to 11 cycles using a sample-barcoded 5' primer and a J-beta primer mix. Each cDNA molecule was tagged by a template-switch adaptor that had 12 random nucleotides. One entry per CDR3 protein results from TCRdb running MiXCR on the 5' RACE reads. The profile covers 850,000 to 1,300,000 distinct CDR3 sequences, with under 45% appearing a single time and around 18% taken by the ten largest. This clonotype occurred a few times. The CDR3 extends over 15 amino acids. Germline V lookup: CDR1 MNHNS, CDR2 SASEGT. V lost 4 bases to trimming and J lost 9 bases; unmatched junction nucleotides: 11. No fewer than 5.5 micrograms of total RNA were isolated from every sample.

The receptor comes from a woman aged 60 to 75 in good health. J is TRBJ2-1 and V is TRBV6-1, with TRBD2 identical over 8 bases. The source material was blood. CDR3 coding DNA: TGTGCCAGCAGTGCCCGGACTAGCCCGGGGGGTGAGCAGTTCTTC. Its translation is CASSARTSPGGEQFF.